The 20 T cell receptor beta chains presented below share a single source sample, sequenced in a study of blood T cell repertoires in COVID-19. TCRdb keeps only in-frame clones here, not all; method: immunoSEQ multiplex PCR. Here the sample spans 200,000 to 250,000 clones, under 85% being singletons. The specimen sequenced was peripheral blood. The receptors shown here come from a woman aged 30 to 39 with COVID-19, enrolled during active disease.

This rearrangement joins TRBV25-1 to TRBJ2-3, with 11 bases matching TRBD2. The CDR3 contains 15 residues. J was trimmed by 3 bases and V by 6 bases; bases with no gene match: 5. The V gene's germline CDR1 is MGHDK and CDR2 SYGVNS. The CDR3 protein is CASSLTSGRTDTQYF. The DNA for the CDR3 is TGTGCCAGCAGCCTAACTAGCGGGAGAACAGATACGCAGTATTTT.

This clone was seen many times. CDR3 region: CASSASTSPGPSTGGYTF. The CDR3 DNA reads TGTGCCAGCAGCGCCTCAACGAGTCCGGGCCCCTCGACAGGTGGCTACACCTTC. The chain combines TRBV9 with TRBJ1-2; a weak D match, TRBD1 (6 bases). This CDR3 contains 18 residues. Germline values: CDR1 SGDLS, CDR2 YYNGEE. V gave up 3 bases and J gave up 7 bases, with 28 bases separating them.

The chain uses TRBV27 and TRBJ2-7; perhaps TRBD1 as D (6 bases). The CDR3 contains 14 residues. With 4 bases removed from V and 2 bases from J, the gap between germline ends came to 12 bases. Germline loops: CDR1 MNHEY, CDR2 SMNVEV (reference sequence). The CDR3 loop reads CASSSYRVTYEQYF. In DNA form, the CDR3 reads TGTGCCAGCAGTTCATACAGGGTTACCTACGAGCAGTACTTC.

The chain carries TRBV13 and TRBJ2-7; 8 nucleotides line up with TRBD1. V gave up 4 bases and J gave up 9 bases; unmatched junction bases: 11. CDR1 is PRHDT and CDR2 is FYEKMQ in the germline V gene (reference sequence). This CDR3 is 14 amino acids long. The DNA of the CDR3 is TGTGCCAGCAGCTCGACAGGGGCCGTCGGACTGCAGTACTTC. Its translation: CASSSTGAVGLQYF.

The chain joins TRBV28 to TRBJ1-6; the D gene is possibly TRBD1 (5 bases). Germline V lookup: CDR1 MDHEN, CDR2 SYDVKM. The V end lost 2 bases, the J end lost 10 bases, and 15 bases lay between the germline ends. CDR3 length: 15 residues. CDR3 coding DNA: TGTGCCAGCAGTTTACAAGGGGTTCAGGGCTCACCCCTCCACTTT. Translation gives CASSLQGVQGSPLHF.

This chain links TRBV11-2 with TRBJ1-2, with unresolved D. Germline CDR1 is SGHAT and CDR2 is FQNNGV. The CDR3 is 13 residues long. V dropped 0 bases and J dropped 12 bases, with 14 bases sitting between them. The CDR3 reads CASSLDPKGRNTF. CDR3 DNA: TGTGCCAGCAGCTTAGATCCAAAAGGGAGGAACACCTTC.

This clone appeared a few times. The chain uses TRBV14 and TRBJ2-1; 9 positions match TRBD2. The CDR3 is made up of 16 amino acids. The germline V gene encodes CDR1 SGHDN and CDR2 FVKESK. Losses at the gene ends were 2 bases for V and 0 bases for J; bases not matched to a gene: 2. The CDR3 sequence: CASSQHSGSSYNEQFF. The CDR3 coding sequence is TGTGCCAGCAGCCAACATAGCGGGAGCTCCTACAATGAGCAGTTCTTC.

This clone has just one count. The genes are TRBV5-6 and TRBJ2-3, with 11 bases matching TRBD2. Germline V gene data show CDR1 as SGHDT and CDR2 as YYEEEE. Trimming cost V 4 bases and J 0 bases; bases outside gene matches: 4. This CDR3 contains 16 residues. DNA of the CDR3: TGTGCCAGCAGCCTATGGACTAGCGGGAGCACAGATACGCAGTATTTT. This sequence encodes CASSLWTSGSTDTQYF.

The V gene is TRBV5-4, the J gene TRBJ2-4; 11 bases fit TRBD2. After removal of 3 bases from V and 8 bases from J, the junction contained 4 bases not matched to a gene. In germline, CDR1 is SGHNT, CDR2 YYREEE (reference sequence). CDR3 length: 14 amino acids. CDR3 nucleotides: TGTGCCAGCAGCTCCCAGACTAGCGGGGACATTCAGTACTTC. It is translated as CASSSQTSGDIQYF.

The gene calls are TRBV30 and TRBJ1-2; D ambiguous. With 4 bases removed from V and 6 bases from J, the gap between germline ends came to 12 bases. CDR1 GTSNPN and CDR2 SVGIG come from the germline V gene (reference sequence). This CDR3 region has 12 residues. This CDR3 is CAWIGGWDGYTF. Written as DNA, the CDR3 is TGTGCCTGGATTGGAGGATGGGATGGCTACACCTTC.

The chain employs TRBV9 and TRBJ2-3; 10 nucleotides line up with TRBD1. Germline V gives CDR1 SGDLS, CDR2 YYNGEE. Losses at the gene ends were 7 bases for V and 1 base for J; bases not matched to a gene: 9. CDR3 length: 16 amino acids. The CDR3 DNA sequence: TGTGCCAGCTCGCCAGCCGGGACAGGGGGCACAGATACGCAGTATTTT. Residues: CASSPAGTGGTDTQYF.

The chain couples TRBV30 to TRBJ1-1; maybe TRBD1 (6 bases). The CDR3 contains 10 residues. Germline V lookup: CDR1 GTSNPN, CDR2 SVGIG (reference sequence). Trimming shortened V by 5 bases and J by 8 bases, and 9 bases separated the two germline ends. CDR3 coding DNA: TGTGCCTGGGGGGGACAAGAAGCTTTCTTT. Encoded protein: CAWGGQEAFF.

This chain uses TRBV5-4 with TRBJ2-7, with a weak D call TRBD2 (6 bases). The length of the CDR3 is 18 residues. V lost 0 bases to trimming and J lost 2 bases, with 21 bases between them. Germline-derived CDR1 and CDR2 are SGHNT and YYREEE (reference sequence). This CDR3 is CASSLEGTQIKMAYEQYF. The CDR3 coding sequence is TGTGCCAGCAGCTTGGAGGGGACTCAAATTAAGATGGCCTACGAGCAGTACTTC.

This sequence joins TRBV12-3 or TRBV12-4 and TRBJ1-5; TRBD1 agrees at 7 bases. The CDR3 loop spans 13 amino acids. Trimming removed 4 bases from V and 5 bases from J; junction bases left unmatched: 2. The CDR3 nucleotides read TGTGCCAGCAGTTGGGACAGAGATCAGCCCCAGCATTTT. Amino acids: CASSWDRDQPQHF.

This chain joins TRBV2 and TRBJ2-2; weak D call: TRBD1 (7 bases). V was cut by 6 bases and J by 4 bases, with 12 bases left in between. Germline values: CDR1 SNHLY, CDR2 FYNNEI. The CDR3 has 14 amino acids. The CDR3 bases are TGTGCCAGCAGGGGGGGACAGTTCACCGGGGAGCTGTTTTTT. It yields the protein CASRGGQFTGELFF.

In nucleotides, the CDR3 is TGTGCCTGGACGTTTAAGAACTTGAACACTGAAGCTTTCTTT. Translated: CAWTFKNLNTEAFF. The chain has TRBV30 and TRBJ1-1; D call uncertain. The CDR3 length is 14 residues. V was pared by 4 bases and J by 0 bases, with 12 bases between. Looked up from germline, CDR1 is GTSNPN and CDR2 is SVGIG (reference sequence).

This rearrangement joins TRBV5-1 to TRBJ1-6, with 7 bases identical to TRBD1. The V gene's germline CDR1 is SGHRS and CDR2 YFSETQ. The CDR3 spans 15 residues. V shed 4 bases and J 9 bases; nucleotides not matched to a gene: 10. CDR3 DNA: TGCGCCAGCAGCGACGAACCGGGACAGATTTCACCCCTCCACTTT. Protein: CASSDEPGQISPLHF.

The chain carries TRBV20-1 and TRBJ1-1; D call uncertain. CDR1 is DFQATT and CDR2 is SNEGSKA in the germline V gene (reference sequence). V was cut by 8 bases and J by 3 bases, with 10 bases left in between. This CDR3 has 11 residues. CDR3 coding DNA: TGCAGTTCTCCGGGTGACACTGAAGCTTTCTTT. Translating gives CSSPGDTEAFF.

J is TRBJ1-5 and V is TRBV9; D not certain. CDR3 length: 14 residues. The V gene's germline CDR1 is SGDLS and CDR2 YYNGEE. Trimming pared 4 bases from V and 4 bases from J, leaving 12 bases between. CDR3 sequence: CASSPLAGNQPQHF. In DNA form, the CDR3 reads TGTGCCAGCAGCCCCCTGGCAGGAAATCAGCCCCAGCATTTT.

The gene calls are TRBV7-2 and TRBJ2-1; the match to TRBD2 covers 9 bases. V trimming: 1 base; J trimming: 12 bases; junction bases outside the gene matches: 4. The CDR3 has 13 residues. Per germline, CDR1 SGHTA and CDR2 FQGNSA. The CDR3 region has the DNA TGTGCCAGCAGCTTAGGGTTAGCGGGAGTGCAGTTCTTC. Amino acid sequence: CASSLGLAGVQFF. Full variable domain (remainder filled in from reference TRBV7-2 and TRBJ2-1): GAGVSQSPSNKVTEKGKDVELRCDPISGHTALYWYRQSLGQGLEFLIYFQGNSAPDKSGLPSDRFSAERTGGSVSTLTIQRTQQEDSAVYLCASSLGLAGVQFFGPGTRLTVL.